This T cell receptor beta chain was recorded in a study of T-cell reconstitution after alpha-beta-depleted transplantation in children. Molecular barcoding with unique molecular identifiers was used for the TCRbeta library. In TCRdb, the PCR reads were re-called with MiXCR into one record per CDR3 protein. The sample records around 490,000 distinct CDR3 sequences, 10% to 12% being singletons. The sequencing used PBMCs, mostly from graft donor cells, collected 180 days after TCRalphabeta/CD19-depleted stem cell transplant. The receptor's source is a female patient aged 2-9 years who had a stem cell transplant for aplastic anemia, so the T cells may come from the graft donor.

The CDR3: CASSLLTGTGANVLTF. Written as DNA, the CDR3 is TGCGCCAGCAGCCTGCTGACAGGGACTGGGGCCAACGTCCTGACTTTC. The V and J genes are TRBV5-1 and TRBJ2-6; TRBD1 aligns across 7 bases. This CDR3 has 16 amino acids. With 4 bases clipped from V and 2 bases from J, the junction kept 6 bases outside the gene matches. Per germline, CDR1 SGHRS and CDR2 YFSETQ.